This T cell receptor (beta chain) derives from a study of blood T cell repertoires in COVID-19 (dated by TCRdb to 2018 to 2021). Describing the broader study: The collaborator samples originated in the United States, Italy and Spain and spanned the acute and convalescent phases of COVID-19. The prospective study material was composed of cDNA or gDNA derived from T cells, B-cell-depleted T cells, or PBMCs. Deeply sampled blood TCRbeta repertoires from subjects exposed to, actively infected with, or recovered from COVID-19 were included in the dataset. The repertoires were released in a freely available public database intended as a resource for research on the immune response to SARS-CoV-2. The samples were drawn from the first 160 participants of the ongoing ImmuneRACE study and from some 1,300 subjects provided by 6 global collaborators. A de-identified subject ID, COVID-19 status, age in years and sex were almost always included in the sample metadata. Where available, HLA class I and class II types were obtained from metadata supplied by the sample provider rather than from assay-based typing. General study outcomes and caveats: Clinical and demographic metadata were provided uncurated, with the amount varying by source and participant.

TCRbeta CDR3 regions were amplified from genomic DNA using the immunoSEQ Assay, a bias-controlled multiplex PCR. As for how the authors treated the data: The number of nucleated cells in each sample was estimated by amplification of reference gene primers within the assay. To quantify the absolute abundance of each unique TCRbeta CDR3 rearrangement, sequence reads were collapsed and filtered. For each sample, productive Simpson clonality was calculated as the square root of Simpson's diversity index across productive rearrangements. Not all clones reach the TCRdb copy of this immuneACCESS table, which keeps in-frame sequences only. Checked studies attribute under half of the gap to unresolved V genes and leave the rest unexplained. That table supplies the V and J calls and clone size; D and trimming were determined from the DNA. The sample yields 160,000 or so clones; about four fifths were counted once. In total, the top ten clones hold around 3.7% of the sample.

For CDR1 and CDR2, the germline V gene lists SGHTA and FQGTGA. V is pared back by 2 bases and J by 0 bases, with 5 bases lying between the germline termini. The CDR3 measures 14 amino acids from cysteine to phenylalanine. Only the CDR3 DNA stays, 42 bases, in frame from base 1. Participants in the prospective study were aged roughly 18 to 89 years, lived in under 30 United States geographic areas, and enrolled through a virtual design. Cohort assignment in the prospective study relied on participant-reported clinical history from a screening survey and a study questionnaire. For ImmuneRACE Cohort 3, a participant was defined as recovered based on two consecutive negative NP/OP PCR tests, clearance by a healthcare professional, or resolution of symptoms. Each participant in the prospective study had whole blood, serum and a nasopharyngeal or oropharyngeal swab collected by mobile phlebotomists. Prospective study participants could optionally give additional blood draws and questionnaires over a roughly 2-month period. Blood samples from the prospective study were shipped frozen or at room temperature prior to DNA extraction.

The sample holds a few counts of this clone. Its cognate antigen has yet to be identified. No base quality information exists; no much larger clone differs at one position. Sequencing was performed on PBMCs or T cells enriched from blood (not recorded which). The sequence joins TRBV7-3 to TRBJ2-1, with an unclear D gene assignment. The TCR originated in a woman aged 55-70 years who had recovered from COVID-19. This receptor carries the CDR3 CASSLEFSYNEQFF. The nucleotide sequence reads as follows: TGTGCCAGCAGCTTAGAGTTCTCCTACAATGAGCAGTTCTTC.